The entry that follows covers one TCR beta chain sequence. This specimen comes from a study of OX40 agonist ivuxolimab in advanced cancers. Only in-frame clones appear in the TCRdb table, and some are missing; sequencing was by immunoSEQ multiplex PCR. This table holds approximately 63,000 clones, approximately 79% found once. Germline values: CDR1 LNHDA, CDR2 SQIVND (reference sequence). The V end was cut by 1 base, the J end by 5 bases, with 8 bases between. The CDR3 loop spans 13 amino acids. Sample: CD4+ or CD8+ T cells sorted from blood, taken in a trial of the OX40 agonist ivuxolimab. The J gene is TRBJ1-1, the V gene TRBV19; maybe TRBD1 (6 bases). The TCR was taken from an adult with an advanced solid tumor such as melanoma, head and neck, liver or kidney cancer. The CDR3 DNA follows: TGTGCCAGTAGTATAGGAGGGGGGACTGAAGCTTTCTTT. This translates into CASSIGGGTEAFF.